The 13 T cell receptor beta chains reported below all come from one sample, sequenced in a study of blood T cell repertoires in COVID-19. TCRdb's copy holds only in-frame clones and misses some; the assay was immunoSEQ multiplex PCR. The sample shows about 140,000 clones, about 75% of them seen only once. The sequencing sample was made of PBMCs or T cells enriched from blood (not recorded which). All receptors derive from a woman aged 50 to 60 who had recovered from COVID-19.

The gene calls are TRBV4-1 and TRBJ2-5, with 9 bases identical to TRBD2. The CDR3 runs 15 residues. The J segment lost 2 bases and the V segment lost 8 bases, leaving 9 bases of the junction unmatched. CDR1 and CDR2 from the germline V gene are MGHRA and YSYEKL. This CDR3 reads CASQKAGGLQETQYF. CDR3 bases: TGCGCCAGCCAAAAAGCGGGGGGATTACAAGAGACCCAGTACTTC.

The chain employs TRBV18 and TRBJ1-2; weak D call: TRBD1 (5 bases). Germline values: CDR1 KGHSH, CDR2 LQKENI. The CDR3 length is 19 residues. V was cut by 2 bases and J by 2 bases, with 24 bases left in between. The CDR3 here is CASSPKGLGVAGPNYGYTF. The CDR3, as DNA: TGTGCCAGCTCACCAAAAGGTCTGGGCGTGGCAGGGCCGAACTATGGCTACACCTTC.

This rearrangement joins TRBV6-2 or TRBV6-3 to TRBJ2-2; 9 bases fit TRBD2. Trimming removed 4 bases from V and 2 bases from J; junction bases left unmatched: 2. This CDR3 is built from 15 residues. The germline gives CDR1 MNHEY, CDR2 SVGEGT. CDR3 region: CASSLTSGNTGELFF. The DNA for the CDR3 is TGTGCCAGCAGTTTGACTAGCGGTAACACCGGGGAGCTGTTTTTT.

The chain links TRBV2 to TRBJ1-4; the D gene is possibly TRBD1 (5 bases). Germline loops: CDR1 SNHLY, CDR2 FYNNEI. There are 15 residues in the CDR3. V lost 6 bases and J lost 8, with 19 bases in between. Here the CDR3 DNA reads TGTGCCAGCAGCGACCGACTGGGGGAGGTCGAAAAACTGTTTTTT. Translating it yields CASSDRLGEVEKLFF.

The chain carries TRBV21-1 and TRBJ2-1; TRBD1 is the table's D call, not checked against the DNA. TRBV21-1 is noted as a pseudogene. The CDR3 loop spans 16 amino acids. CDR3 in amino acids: CASSKAGQGVVAEQFF. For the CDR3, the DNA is TGTGCCAGCAGCAAAGCAGGGCAGGGGGTGGTTGCGGAGCAGTTCTTC.

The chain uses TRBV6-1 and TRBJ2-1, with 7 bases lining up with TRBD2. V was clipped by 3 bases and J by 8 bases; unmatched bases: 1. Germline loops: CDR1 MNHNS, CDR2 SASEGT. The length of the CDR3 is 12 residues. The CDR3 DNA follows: TGTGCCAGCAGTGAGACTAGCTATGAGCAGTTCTTC. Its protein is CASSETSYEQFF.

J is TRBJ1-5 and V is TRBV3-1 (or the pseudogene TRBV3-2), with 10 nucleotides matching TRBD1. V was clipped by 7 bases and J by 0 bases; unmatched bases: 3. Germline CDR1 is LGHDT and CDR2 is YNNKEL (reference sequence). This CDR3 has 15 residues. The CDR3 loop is CASKDRGYSNQPQHF. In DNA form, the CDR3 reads TGTGCCAGCAAGGACAGGGGGTATAGCAATCAGCCCCAGCATTTT.

Here the CDR3 DNA reads TGTGCCAGCAGATCCGGGACAGACGAGCAGTACTTC. Its protein is CASRSGTDEQYF. This sequence joins TRBV11-1 and TRBJ2-7; the match to TRBD1 covers 7 bases. Germline V gene data show CDR1 as SGHAT and CDR2 as FQDESV (reference sequence). The CDR3 has 12 amino acids. Germline trimming cut 6 bases from V and 5 bases from J; bases unmatched to any gene: 4.

CDR3 protein: CASSLRTGRAEQYF. DNA for the CDR3: TGTGCCAGCAGTTTACGGACAGGGAGGGCAGAGCAGTACTTC. The rearrangement links TRBV27 to TRBJ2-7; D possibly corresponds to TRBD1 (8 bases). Trimming removed 2 bases from V and 7 bases from J, with 15 bases in between. The V gene's germline CDR1 is MNHEY and CDR2 SMNVEV (reference sequence). This CDR3 has 14 residues.

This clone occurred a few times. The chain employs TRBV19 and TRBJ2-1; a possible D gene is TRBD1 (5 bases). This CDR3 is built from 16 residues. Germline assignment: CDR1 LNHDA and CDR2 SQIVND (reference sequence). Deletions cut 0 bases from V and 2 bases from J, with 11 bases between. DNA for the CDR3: TGTGCCAGTAGTATAGATAGGGCAGGGACCTACAATGAGCAGTTCTTC. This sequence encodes CASSIDRAGTYNEQFF.

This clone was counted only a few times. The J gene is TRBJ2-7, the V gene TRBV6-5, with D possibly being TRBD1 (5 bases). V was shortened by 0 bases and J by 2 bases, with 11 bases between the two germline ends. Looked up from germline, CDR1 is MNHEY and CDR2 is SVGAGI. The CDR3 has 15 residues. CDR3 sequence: CASSYSPGMTYEQYF. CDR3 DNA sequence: TGTGCCAGCAGTTACTCCCCAGGGATGACCTACGAGCAGTACTTC.

CDR3 region: CASSSLPNNSPLHF. The CDR3 DNA sequence: TGTGCCAGCAGCTCTCTCCCTAATAATTCACCCCTCCACTTT. The rearrangement joins TRBV7-3 to TRBJ1-6; D gene unclear. Trimming removed 4 bases at V and 5 bases at J, with 9 bases between. From germline, CDR1 is SGHTA and CDR2 FQGTGA. This CDR3 is 14 amino acids long.

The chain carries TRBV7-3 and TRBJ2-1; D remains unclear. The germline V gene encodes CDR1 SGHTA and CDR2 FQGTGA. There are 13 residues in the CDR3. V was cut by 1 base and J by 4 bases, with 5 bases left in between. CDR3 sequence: CASSLNLYNEQFF. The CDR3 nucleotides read TGTGCCAGCAGCTTAAACCTATACAATGAGCAGTTCTTC.